The clone carrying this TCR beta chain was detected many times. Its target is not known. CD4+CD45RO+CD25- cells were isolated as memory CD4+ T cells. Overall study results and limits: Tumor memory CD4+ T cell TCR gene usage clustered with blood and lymph node memory CD4+ cells and lymph node naive CD4+ cells. Tumor-infiltrating Treg TCR alpha and beta sequences overlapped most with tumor naive CD4+ T cells, then blood naive.

Semi-nested PCR with Nested Universal Primer A followed constant-region reverse priming of full-length variable regions. MiXCR, run by TCRdb on the 5' RACE reads, gives a single entry per CDR3 protein. This repertoire shows 62,000 or so distinct CDR3 sequences, about 22% found once; its top ten account for approximately 3.1%. The CDR3 is 14 amino acids. CDR1 is DFQATT, CDR2 SNEGSKA, per germline (reference sequence). With 0 bases removed from V and 7 bases from J, the gap between germline ends came to 13 bases. Sample: memory CD4+ T cells sorted from a lymph node. Indicated subset: memory CD4+ T cells, CD4+CD45RO+CD25-. The receptor was isolated from a female donor with breast cancer. The chain couples TRBV20-1 to TRBJ1-5, with D maybe TRBD1 (5 bases). CDR3 nucleotides: TGCAGTGCTAGAGACTACAGGTCAGGGCAGCCCCAGCATTTT. It translates to CSARDYRSGQPQHF.